This TCR beta chain stems from a study of beta chain features in type 1 diabetes. Study as a whole: The samples had approximately 100,000,000 sorted cells examined in all. General study results and limits: Moderate yet significant TCRB CDR3 shortening was seen in Type 1 diabetes patients in all four CD4+ subsets. The study found fewer insertions and more deletions at VDJ junctions in type 1 diabetes patients. Healthy donors had naive, central memory and Treg TCRB repertoires that appeared less similar than those seen among patients.

Of the isolated RNA, all was reverse transcribed, and so the sequenced material was expressed TCRB transcripts. Libraries were prepared by immunoSEQ multiplex PCR; TCRdb keeps only in-frame clonotypes and omits some of them. This table holds 240,000 or so clones, about 63% found once. Concerning this clone itself: What it recognizes is unknown.

Trimming removed 0 bases from V and 2 bases from J, with 5 bases in between. The length of the CDR3 is 13 residues. The V gene's germline CDR1 is SGHRS and CDR2 YFSETQ. The TCR comes from a man under 40 in good health. The sequencing sample was made of naive CD4+ T cells from blood. This chain joins TRBV5-1 and TRBJ2-5; D is ambiguous. Written as DNA, the CDR3 is TGCGCCAGCAGCTTGGAACAGCAAGAGACCCAGTACTTC. It yields the protein CASSLEQQETQYF.